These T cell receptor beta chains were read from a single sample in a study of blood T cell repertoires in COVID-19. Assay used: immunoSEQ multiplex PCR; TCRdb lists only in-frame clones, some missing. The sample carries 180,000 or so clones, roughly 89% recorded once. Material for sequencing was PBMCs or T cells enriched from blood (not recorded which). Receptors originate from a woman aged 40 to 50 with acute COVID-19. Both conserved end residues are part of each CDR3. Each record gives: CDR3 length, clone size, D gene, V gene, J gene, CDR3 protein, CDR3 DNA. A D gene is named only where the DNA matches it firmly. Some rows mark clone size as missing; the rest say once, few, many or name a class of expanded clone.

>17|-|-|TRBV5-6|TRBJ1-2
CASSLDAWDGRNYGYTF
TGTGCCAGCAGCTTGGATGCCTGGGACGGGAGGAACTATGGCTACACCTTC
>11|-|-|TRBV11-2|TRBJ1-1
CASSLYTEAFF
TGTGCCAGCAGCCTCTACACTGAAGCTTTCTTT
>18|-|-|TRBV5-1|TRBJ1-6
CASSLVGAGPAYNSPLHF
TGCGCCAGCAGCTTGGTGGGGGCAGGGCCCGCCTATAATTCACCCCTCCACTTT
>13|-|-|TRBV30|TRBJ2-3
CAWSTVAGDTQYF
TGTGCCTGGAGTACTGTAGCAGGGGATACGCAGTATTTT
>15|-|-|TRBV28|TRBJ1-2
CASSSYRDADYGYTF
TGTGCCAGCAGTTCATACAGGGATGCGGACTATGGCTACACCTTC
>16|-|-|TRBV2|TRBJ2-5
CASSVRGADRQETQYF
TGTGCCAGCAGTGTGAGGGGTGCGGACAGACAAGAGACCCAGTACTTC
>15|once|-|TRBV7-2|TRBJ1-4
CASSLVSSVNEKLFF
TGTGCCAGCAGCTTAGTGTCGTCAGTTAATGAAAAACTGTTTTTT
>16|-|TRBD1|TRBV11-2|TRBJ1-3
CASSLAGGGPGNTIYF
TGTGCCAGCAGCTTAGCAGGGGGCGGCCCTGGAAACACCATATATTTT
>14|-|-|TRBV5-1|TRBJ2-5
CASSPTGQQETQYF
TGCGCCAGCAGCCCTACAGGGCAACAAGAGACCCAGTACTTC
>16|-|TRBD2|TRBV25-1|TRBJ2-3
CASGLTSGSYTDTQYF
TGTGCCAGCGGGCTAACTAGCGGGTCTTACACAGATACGCAGTATTTT
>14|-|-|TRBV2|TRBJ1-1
CASTRRQGSIEAFF
TGTGCCAGCACGAGACGTCAGGGGTCAATTGAAGCTTTCTTT
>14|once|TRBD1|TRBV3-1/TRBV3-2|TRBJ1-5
CASSQTGEVQPQHF
TGTGCCAGCAGCCAAACAGGGGAGGTTCAGCCCCAGCATTTT
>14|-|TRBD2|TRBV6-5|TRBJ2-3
CASGLAGGLDTQYF
TGTGCCAGCGGGCTAGCGGGAGGATTAGATACGCAGTATTTT
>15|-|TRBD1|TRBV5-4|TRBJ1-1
CASSLGQGEDTEAFF
TGTGCCAGCAGCCTCGGTCAGGGGGAGGACACTGAAGCTTTCTTT
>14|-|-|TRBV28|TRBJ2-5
CASIESGGRETQYF
TGTGCCAGCATTGAGTCGGGGGGCCGGGAGACCCAGTACTTC
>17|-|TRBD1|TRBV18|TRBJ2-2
CASSQDYGQGDTGELFF
TGTGCCAGCTCACAAGACTACGGACAGGGAGATACCGGGGAGCTGTTTTTT
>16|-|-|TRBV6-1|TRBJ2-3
CASSVTADTRTDTQYF
TGTGCCAGCAGTGTAACAGCTGATACTCGCACAGATACGCAGTATTTT
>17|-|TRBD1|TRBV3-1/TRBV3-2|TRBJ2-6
CASRIATGGDGANVLTF
TGTGCCAGCAGGATCGCGACAGGGGGCGATGGGGCCAACGTCCTGACTTTC
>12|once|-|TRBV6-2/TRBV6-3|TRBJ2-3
CASSRGTDTQYF
TGTGCCAGCAGTAGGGGGACAGATACGCAGTATTTT
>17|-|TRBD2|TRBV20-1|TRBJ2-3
CSASGGTSGRPADTQYF
TGCAGTGCTAGTGGGGGGACTAGCGGGAGGCCCGCAGATACGCAGTATTTT
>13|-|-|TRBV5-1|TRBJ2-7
CASSLGRAYEQYF
TGCGCCAGCAGCTTAGGCAGGGCCTACGAGCAGTACTTC
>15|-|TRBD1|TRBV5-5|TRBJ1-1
CASSTLTGGYTEAFF
TGTGCCAGCAGCACCCTGACAGGGGGATATACTGAAGCTTTCTTT
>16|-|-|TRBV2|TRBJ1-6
CASNSQLSSYNSPLHF
TGTGCCAGCAACTCTCAATTGAGCTCCTATAATTCACCCCTCCACTTT
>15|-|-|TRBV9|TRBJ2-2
CASSTTGVITGELFF
TGTGCCAGCAGCACCACCGGGGTAATCACCGGGGAGCTGTTTTTT
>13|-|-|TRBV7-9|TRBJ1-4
CASSLTGGEKLFF
TGTGCCAGCAGCTTGACGGGAGGTGAAAAACTGTTTTTT